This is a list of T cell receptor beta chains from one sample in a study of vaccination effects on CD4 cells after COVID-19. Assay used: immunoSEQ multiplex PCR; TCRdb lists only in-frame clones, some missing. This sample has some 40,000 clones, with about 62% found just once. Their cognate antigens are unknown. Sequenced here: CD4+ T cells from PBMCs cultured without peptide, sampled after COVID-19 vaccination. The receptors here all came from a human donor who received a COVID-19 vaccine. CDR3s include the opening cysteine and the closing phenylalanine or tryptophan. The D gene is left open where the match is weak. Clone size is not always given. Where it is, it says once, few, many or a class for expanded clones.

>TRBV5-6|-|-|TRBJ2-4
CASSLGRARNIQYF
TGTGCCAGCAGCTTGGGAAGGGCCCGTAACATTCAGTACTTC
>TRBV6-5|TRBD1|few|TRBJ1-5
CASSFGDRVSQPQHF
TGTGCCAGCAGTTTCGGGGACAGGGTAAGTCAGCCCCAGCATTTT
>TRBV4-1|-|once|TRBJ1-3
CASSQDMDKRNTIYF
TGCGCCAGCAGCCAAGATATGGACAAGAGAAACACCATATATTTT
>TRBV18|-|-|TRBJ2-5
CASSFSGAETQYF
TGTGCCAGCTCATTTTCAGGGGCAGAGACCCAGTACTTC
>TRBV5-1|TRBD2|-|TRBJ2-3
CASSPGLAGTTDTQYF
TGCGCCAGCAGCCCAGGACTAGCGGGGACGACAGATACGCAGTATTTT
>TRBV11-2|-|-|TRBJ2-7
CASSFARRGSSYEQYF
TGTGCCAGCAGCTTCGCAAGACGGGGAAGCTCCTACGAGCAGTACTTC
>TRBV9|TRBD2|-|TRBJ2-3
CASSGLAGPHDTQYF
TGTGCCAGCAGCGGGCTAGCGGGCCCACACGATACGCAGTATTTT
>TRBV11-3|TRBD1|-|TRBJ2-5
CASRSTGLREETQYF
TGTGCCAGCAGGTCGACAGGGTTGCGTGAAGAGACCCAGTACTTC
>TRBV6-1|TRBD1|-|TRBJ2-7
CASSDPTGVPYEQYF
TGTGCCAGCAGTGACCCGACAGGGGTGCCCTACGAGCAGTACTTC
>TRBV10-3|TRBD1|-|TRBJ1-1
CAISEQGREAFF
TGTGCCATCAGTGAACAGGGGAGGGAAGCTTTCTTT
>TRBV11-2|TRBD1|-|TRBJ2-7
CASSFLQGGTYEQYF
TGTGCCAGCAGCTTTTTACAGGGGGGCACCTACGAGCAGTACTTC
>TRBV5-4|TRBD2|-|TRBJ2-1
CASSRTGGTRIYNEQFF
TGTGCCAGCAGCCGAACCGGGGGGACTAGGATCTACAATGAGCAGTTCTTC
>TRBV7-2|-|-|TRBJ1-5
CASSLDSDQPQHF
TGTGCCAGCAGCTTAGATTCTGATCAGCCCCAGCATTTT
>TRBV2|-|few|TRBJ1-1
CASSERWNTEAFF
TGTGCCAGCAGTGAGCGGTGGAACACTGAAGCTTTCTTT
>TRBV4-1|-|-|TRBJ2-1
CASKGIIGGANNEQFF
TGCGCCAGCAAGGGCATAATCGGGGGCGCAAACAATGAGCAGTTCTTC
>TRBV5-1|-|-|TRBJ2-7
CASSLIGVSYEQYF
TGCGCCAGCAGTCTCATAGGTGTCTCCTACGAGCAGTACTTC
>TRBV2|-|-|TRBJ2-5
CASSLRRGETQYF
TGTGCCAGCAGCCTGCGGAGGGGCGAGACCCAGTACTTC
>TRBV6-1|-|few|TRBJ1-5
CASSENGHDNQPQHF
TGTGCCAGCAGTGAAAACGGGCACGACAATCAGCCCCAGCATTTT
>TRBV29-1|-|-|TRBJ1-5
CSVRGGSGDQPQHF
TGCAGCGTACGGGGGGGGTCAGGCGATCAGCCCCAGCATTTT
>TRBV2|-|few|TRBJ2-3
CASSRDSDTQYF
TGTGCCAGCAGTAGGGACTCAGATACGCAGTATTTT
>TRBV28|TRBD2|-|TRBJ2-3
CAIFPFGGRALDTQYF
TGTGCCATATTCCCCTTTGGGGGGAGGGCCCTGGATACGCAGTATTTT
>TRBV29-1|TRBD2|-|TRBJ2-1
CSVGTNYNEQFF
TGCAGCGTGGGGACTAATTACAATGAGCAGTTCTTC
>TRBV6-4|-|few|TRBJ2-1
CASSATGFNEQFF
TGTGCCAGCAGTGCAACCGGGTTCAATGAGCAGTTCTTC
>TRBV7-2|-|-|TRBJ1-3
CASSLVFLRGSGNTIYF
TGTGCCAGCAGCTTAGTGTTCCTTCGGGGCTCCGGAAACACCATATATTTT
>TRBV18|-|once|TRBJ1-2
CASSPETADGYTF
TGTGCCAGCTCACCTGAGACAGCCGATGGCTACACCTTC
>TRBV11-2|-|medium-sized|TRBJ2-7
CASTPRMKQYF
TGTGCCAGCACCCCCCGTATGAAGCAGTACTTC
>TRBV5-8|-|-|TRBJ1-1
CASSFQAFF
TGTGCCAGCAGCTTCCAAGCTTTCTTT
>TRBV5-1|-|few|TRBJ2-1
CASSSYRKDRQSSYNEQFF
TGCGCCAGCAGCTCCTACCGCAAGGACAGACAAAGCTCCTACAATGAGCAGTTCTTC
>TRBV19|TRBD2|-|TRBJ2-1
CASSMGGGSYNEQFF
TGTGCCAGTAGTATGGGCGGGGGCTCCTACAATGAGCAGTTCTTC
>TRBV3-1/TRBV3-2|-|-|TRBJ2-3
CASSSGTIRTDTQYF
TGTGCCAGCAGCTCCGGGACAATCCGGACAGATACGCAGTATTTT
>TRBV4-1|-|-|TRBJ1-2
CASSPDTNYGYTF
TGCGCCAGCAGCCCTGACACTAACTATGGCTACACCTTC
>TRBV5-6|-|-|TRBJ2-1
CASSAYNEQFF
TGTGCCAGCAGCGCCTACAATGAGCAGTTCTTC
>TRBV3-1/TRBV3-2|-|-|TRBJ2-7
CASSQDWARSYEQYF
TGTGCCAGCAGCCAAGATTGGGCGCGTTCCTACGAGCAGTACTTC